A selection of T cell receptor beta chains follows, all from one sample in a study of cytomegalovirus exposure and HLA in healthy donors. Sequencing used immunoSEQ multiplex PCR; TCRdb keeps in-frame clones, though not all of them. The sample records around 140,000 clones, 70% to 85% being singletons. The specimen sequenced was PBMCs. The receptors here all came from an older woman in good health and CMV-seropositive. Each CDR3 is given with its conserved first and last residue. The D gene is left open where the match is weak. Rows give clone size only sometimes, using once, few, many, or a class for an expanded clone.

-	TRBJ2-5	TRBV21-1	-	CASSKATAQETQYF	TGTGCCAGCAGCAAAGCAACAGCTCAAGAGACCCAGTACTTC
TRBD1	TRBJ2-5	TRBV28	-	CASSLDRAETQYF	TGTGCCAGCAGTCTCGACAGGGCGGAGACCCAGTACTTC
TRBD1	TRBJ2-7	TRBV11-3	-	CASSFGQGSYEQYF	TGTGCCAGCAGCTTCGGACAGGGTTCCTACGAGCAGTACTTC
-	TRBJ2-1	TRBV27	-	CASSLGVPRFNNEQFF	TGTGCCAGCAGTTTAGGAGTGCCCCGTTTCAACAATGAGCAGTTCTTC
-	TRBJ1-2	TRBV28	-	CASSRESYGYTF	TGTGCCAGCAGTAGGGAGTCCTATGGCTACACCTTC
-	TRBJ2-7	TRBV27	-	CASSPTGLGQYEQYF	TGTGCCAGCAGTCCTACGGGACTTGGCCAATACGAGCAGTACTTC
-	TRBJ2-3	TRBV4-1	-	CASVGLNTDTQYF	TGCGCCAGCGTCGGACTGAACACAGATACGCAGTATTTT
-	TRBJ2-3	TRBV7-3	-	CASSAGTDTQYF	TGTGCCAGCAGCGCGGGCACAGATACGCAGTATTTT
-	TRBJ1-6	TRBV28	once	CASFPNRVNSPLHF	TGTGCCAGCTTCCCCAACAGGGTTAATTCACCCCTCCACTTT
-	TRBJ2-3	TRBV28	-	CASSFPEATDTQYF	TGTGCCAGCAGTTTTCCCGAGGCCACAGATACGCAGTATTTT
-	TRBJ1-2	TRBV11-2	-	CASSLTGGGGYGYTF	TGTGCCAGCAGCTTAACGGGGGGAGGTGGCTATGGCTACACCTTC
TRBD2	TRBJ2-5	TRBV19	-	CASMTSGRYPGETQYF	TGTGCCAGTATGACTAGCGGGAGGTACCCCGGGGAGACCCAGTACTTC
TRBD2	TRBJ2-1	TRBV28	-	CASTGTSGSSYNEQFF	TGTGCCAGCACCGGGACTAGCGGGAGCTCCTACAATGAGCAGTTCTTC
-	TRBJ1-1	TRBV10-3	few	CAISEAGVVNTEAFF	TGTGCCATCAGTGAGGCAGGGGTGGTGAACACTGAAGCTTTCTTT
TRBD1	TRBJ1-1	TRBV5-1	-	CASSLWGQGTEAFF	TGCGCCAGCAGCTTGTGGGGACAGGGCACTGAAGCTTTCTTT
-	TRBJ1-1	TRBV5-1	-	CASSLSGGTEAFF	TGCGCCAGCAGCTTGAGCGGAGGGACTGAAGCTTTCTTT
-	TRBJ2-7	TRBV6-6	-	CASSRGTRNYEQYF	TGTGCCAGCAGCAGGGGGACTAGAAACTACGAGCAGTACTTC
TRBD2	TRBJ2-5	TRBV29-1	-	CSVEEVGSGPQETQYF	TGCAGCGTGGAAGAAGTCGGTAGCGGGCCCCAAGAGACCCAGTACTTC
-	TRBJ2-5	TRBV28	once	CASSLAYPQETQYF	TGTGCCAGCAGTTTAGCATATCCTCAGGAGACCCAGTACTTC